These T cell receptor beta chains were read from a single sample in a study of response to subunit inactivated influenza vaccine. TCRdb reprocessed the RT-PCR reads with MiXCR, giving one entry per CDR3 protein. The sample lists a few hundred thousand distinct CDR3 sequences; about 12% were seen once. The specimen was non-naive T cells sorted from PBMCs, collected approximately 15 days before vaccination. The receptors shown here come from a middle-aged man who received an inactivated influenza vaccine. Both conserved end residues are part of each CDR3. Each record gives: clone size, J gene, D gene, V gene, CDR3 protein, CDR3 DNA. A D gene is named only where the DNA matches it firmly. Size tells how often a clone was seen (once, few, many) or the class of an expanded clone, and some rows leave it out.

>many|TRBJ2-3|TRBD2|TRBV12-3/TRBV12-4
CASSLVAGGRVDTQYF
TGTGCCAGCAGTTTAGTAGCGGGAGGAAGGGTAGATACGCAGTATTTT
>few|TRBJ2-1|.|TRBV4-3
CASSQDYAQQFF
TGCGCCAGCAGCCAAGATTACGCCCAGCAGTTCTTC
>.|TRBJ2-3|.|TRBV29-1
CSVEGREGTDTQYF
TGCAGCGTTGAAGGGCGGGAAGGGACAGATACGCAGTATTTT
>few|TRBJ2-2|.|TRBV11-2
CASSWADTGELFF
TGTGCCAGCAGCTGGGCTGACACCGGGGAGCTGTTTTTT
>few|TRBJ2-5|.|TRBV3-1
CASSRGTKETQYF
TGTGCCAGCAGCCGTGGGACAAAAGAGACCCAGTACTTC
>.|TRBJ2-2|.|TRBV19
CASSTNQGGELFF
TGTGCCAGTAGTACCAACCAGGGAGGGGAGCTGTTTTTT
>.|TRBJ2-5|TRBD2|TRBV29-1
CSVYLTSGIQETQYF
TGCAGCGTTTATCTGACTAGCGGGATTCAAGAGACCCAGTACTTC
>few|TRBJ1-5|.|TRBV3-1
CASSQGPGGGNQPQHF
TGTGCCAGCAGCCAAGGTCCGGGGGGCGGGAATCAGCCCCAGCATTTT
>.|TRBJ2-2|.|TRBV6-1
CASRERGTGELFF
TGTGCCAGCAGGGAACGGGGTACCGGGGAGCTGTTTTTT
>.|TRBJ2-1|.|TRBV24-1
CATSDSTVSYNEQFF
TGTGCCACCAGTGATTCGACAGTCTCCTACAATGAGCAGTTCTTC
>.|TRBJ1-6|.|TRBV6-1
CASSGTAFGSPLHF
TGTGCCAGCAGTGGGACAGCCTTTGGGTCACCCCTCCACTTT
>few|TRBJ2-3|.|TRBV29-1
CSVDGGVDTQYF
TGCAGCGTCGATGGCGGTGTAGATACGCAGTATTTT
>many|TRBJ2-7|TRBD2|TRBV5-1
CASSTGLAGTYEQYF
TGCGCCAGCAGCACGGGACTAGCGGGGACCTACGAGCAGTACTTC
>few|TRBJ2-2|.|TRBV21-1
CASSKGGIGTATGELFF
TGTGCCAGCAGCAAAGGAGGAATCGGGACAGCAACCGGGGAGCTGTTTTTT
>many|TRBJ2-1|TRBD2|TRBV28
CASSRLISGRARDYEQFF
TGTGCCAGCAGTCGGTTAATTAGCGGGAGGGCCAGGGACTATGAGCAGTTCTTC
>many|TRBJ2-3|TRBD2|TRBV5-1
CASTTSGVRTDTQYF
TGCGCCAGCACTACTAGCGGGGTCAGAACAGATACGCAGTATTTT
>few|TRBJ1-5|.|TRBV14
CASSQSHFQPQHF
TGTGCCAGCAGCCAATCGCATTTTCAGCCCCAGCATTTT
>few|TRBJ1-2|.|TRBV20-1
CSATRAGAFSTNYGYTF
TGCAGTGCTACGAGGGCAGGGGCCTTTTCCACCAACTATGGCTACACCTTC
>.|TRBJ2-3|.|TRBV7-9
CASRGAQGTARTDTQYF
TGTGCCAGCCGGGGGGCGCAGGGAACTGCCCGCACAGATACGCAGTATTTT
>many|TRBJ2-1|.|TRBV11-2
CASSLGAFENEQFF
TGTGCCAGCAGCTTAGGGGCCTTCGAGAATGAGCAGTTCTTC
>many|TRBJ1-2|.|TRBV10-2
CASTQRGDRYGYTF
TGCGCCAGCACCCAGAGAGGGGATCGCTATGGCTACACCTTC
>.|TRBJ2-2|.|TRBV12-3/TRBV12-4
CASSLGGQGRNTGELFF
TGTGCCAGCAGTTTGGGGGGGCAGGGGAGGAACACCGGGGAGCTGTTTTTT
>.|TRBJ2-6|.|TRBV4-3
CASSPGSSGANVLTF
TGCGCCAGCAGCCCCGGATCCTCTGGGGCCAACGTCCTGACTTTC
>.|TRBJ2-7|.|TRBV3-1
CASSQSGRYEQYF
TGTGCCAGCAGCCAGAGCGGACGCTACGAGCAGTACTTC
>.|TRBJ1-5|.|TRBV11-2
CASSSREGRQPQHF
TGTGCCAGCAGCTCGCGAGAGGGGCGTCAGCCCCAGCATTTT
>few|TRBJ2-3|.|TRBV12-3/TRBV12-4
CASSLGSTTQYF
TGTGCCAGCAGTTTAGGAAGTACTACGCAGTATTTT
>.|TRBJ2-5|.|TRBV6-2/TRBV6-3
CASRELVQETQYF
TGTGCCAGCAGGGAACTAGTCCAAGAGACCCAGTACTTC